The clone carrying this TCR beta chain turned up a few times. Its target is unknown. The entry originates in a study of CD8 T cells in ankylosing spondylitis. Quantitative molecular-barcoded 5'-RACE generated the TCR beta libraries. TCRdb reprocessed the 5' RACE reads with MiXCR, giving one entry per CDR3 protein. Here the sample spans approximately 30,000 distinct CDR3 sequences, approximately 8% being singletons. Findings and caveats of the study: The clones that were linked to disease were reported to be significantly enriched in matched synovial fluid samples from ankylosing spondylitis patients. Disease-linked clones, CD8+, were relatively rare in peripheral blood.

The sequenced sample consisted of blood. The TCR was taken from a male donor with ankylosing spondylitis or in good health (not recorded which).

CDR3 sequence reads: CASSHTGVAGELFF. The CDR3 DNA reads TGTGCCAGCAGCCACACAGGGGTCGCCGGGGAGCTGTTTTTT. The chain has TRBV6-6 and TRBJ2-2, with 7 bases lining up with TRBD1. The CDR3 is made up of 14 amino acids. V trimming: 6 bases; J trimming: 6 bases; junction bases outside the gene matches: 7. Per germline, CDR1 MNHNY and CDR2 SVGAGI (reference sequence).